These 11 T cell receptor beta chains share one sample of origin, sequenced in a study of blood T cell repertoires in COVID-19. The assay was immunoSEQ multiplex PCR, and TCRdb's table has in-frame clones only and misses some. The sample records more than 65,000 clones, roughly 80% being singletons. Sequencing was carried out using peripheral blood. These receptors were taken from a man aged 25 to 40 with COVID-19, enrolled during active disease.

The V call is TRBV11-2, the J call TRBJ2-7; 9 nucleotides agree with TRBD1. Per the germline V gene, CDR1 is SGHAT and CDR2 is FQNNGV. The CDR3 has 15 residues. The trim removed 5 bases at V and 2 bases at J, leaving 7 bases unmatched. CDR3 bases: TGTGCCAGCAGCGGACGGACAGGGGAGGCCTACGAGCAGTACTTC. Its translation: CASSGRTGEAYEQYF.

The chain has TRBV3-1 (or the pseudogene TRBV3-2) and TRBJ1-2; D is uncertain. Trimming cost V 0 bases and J 1 base, with 3 bases left between them. This CDR3 has 13 amino acids. Germline V gene lookup returns CDR1 LGHDT and CDR2 YNNKEL (reference sequence). The CDR3 bases are TGTGCCAGCAGCCAAGACAATAACTATGGCTACACCTTC. It encodes CASSQDNNYGYTF.

The rearrangement uses TRBV7-9 and TRBJ2-7; D perhaps matches TRBD1 (6 bases). The germline V and J ends were trimmed by 4 bases and 6 bases, with 13 bases remaining between them. Germline V gives CDR1 SEHNR, CDR2 FQNEAQ (reference sequence). CDR3 size: 13 residues. In DNA form, the CDR3 reads TGTGCCAGCAGCTCAGAGACAGGAACCGAGCAGTACTTC. Its protein product is CASSSETGTEQYF.

In DNA, the CDR3 is TGTGCCAGGGCGCGGGGCAGGGGGAAAGCTAACTATGGCTACACCTTC. This gives the protein CARARGRGKANYGYTF. The chain joins TRBV2 to TRBJ1-2, with 7 nucleotides matching TRBD1. V dropped 9 bases and J dropped 0; count of bases not matched to a gene: 13. The CDR3 length is 16 residues. From germline, CDR1 is SNHLY and CDR2 FYNNEI.

The table lists this clone with a count of one. The chain joins TRBV19 to TRBJ2-5; 9 bases are shared with TRBD2. V lost 2 bases to trimming and J lost 7 bases; unmatched junction nucleotides: 5. The CDR3 is 14 residues long. Germline V CDR1 and CDR2: LNHDA, SQIVND (reference sequence). The CDR3 DNA reads as TGTGCCAGTAGTATATGGACTAGCGAGGCGACCCAGTACTTC. Protein sequence: CASSIWTSEATQYF.

V and J are TRBV27 and TRBJ1-1; D is unresolved. Germline V CDR1 and CDR2: MNHEY, SMNVEV (reference sequence). The CDR3 has 13 amino acids. V was cut by 5 bases and J by 2 bases, with 9 bases left in between. This CDR3 is CASSRESNTEAFF. The CDR3 region has the DNA TGTGCCAGCAGTCGTGAGTCTAACACTGAAGCTTTCTTT.

CDR3 coding DNA: TGTGCCAGCAGTGAACAGGGAAATGGCTACACCTTC. Its protein is CASSEQGNGYTF. V usage is TRBV6-1 and J usage is TRBJ1-2; D may be TRBD1 (5 bases). Germline V gene data show CDR1 as MNHNS and CDR2 as SASEGT. This CDR3 region has 12 residues. The V end was cut by 2 bases, the J end by 6 bases, with 7 bases between.

The chain recombines TRBV6-2 or TRBV6-3 with TRBJ2-7, with 12 bases matching TRBD2. This CDR3 region has 15 residues. The J segment lost 1 base and the V segment lost 6 bases, leaving 4 bases of the junction unmatched. Germline CDR1 reads MNHEY; CDR2 reads SVGEGT. The CDR3 nucleotides are TGTGCCAGCAGCTCAACTAGCGGGAGGTCCTACGAGCAGTACTTC. Its translation: CASSSTSGRSYEQYF.

This clone was picked up one time. The rearrangement links TRBV3-1 (or the pseudogene TRBV3-2) to TRBJ2-1; 11 positions match TRBD2. The CDR3 has 18 amino acids. Trimming removed 0 bases from V and 0 bases from J; junction bases left unmatched: 4. Germline V gene sequence: CDR1 LGHDT, CDR2 YNNKEL (reference sequence). The CDR3 bases are TGTGCCAGCAGCCAAGATATTGGGACTAGCGGCTCCTACAATGAGCAGTTCTTC. Translation gives CASSQDIGTSGSYNEQFF.

This clone was seen only once. This chain links TRBV9 with TRBJ2-3, with 9 bases fitting TRBD2. CDR1 and CDR2 from the germline V gene are SGDLS and YYNGEE. Trimming cost V 3 bases and J 4 bases; bases outside gene matches: 6. The CDR3 loop spans 15 amino acids. The CDR3 region has the DNA TGTGCCAGCAGCGCGACTAGCGGTGTATCAGATACGCAGTATTTT. It codes for CASSATSGVSDTQYF.

The chain couples TRBV19 to TRBJ2-1; no clear D. Germline V gene sequence: CDR1 LNHDA, CDR2 SQIVND (reference sequence). V was cut by 4 bases and J by 7 bases, with 11 bases left in between. The CDR3 contains 13 residues. CDR3 sequence (DNA): TGTGCCAGTAGTAAACAGTTACCTAATGAGCAGTTCTTC. This encodes CASSKQLPNEQFF.